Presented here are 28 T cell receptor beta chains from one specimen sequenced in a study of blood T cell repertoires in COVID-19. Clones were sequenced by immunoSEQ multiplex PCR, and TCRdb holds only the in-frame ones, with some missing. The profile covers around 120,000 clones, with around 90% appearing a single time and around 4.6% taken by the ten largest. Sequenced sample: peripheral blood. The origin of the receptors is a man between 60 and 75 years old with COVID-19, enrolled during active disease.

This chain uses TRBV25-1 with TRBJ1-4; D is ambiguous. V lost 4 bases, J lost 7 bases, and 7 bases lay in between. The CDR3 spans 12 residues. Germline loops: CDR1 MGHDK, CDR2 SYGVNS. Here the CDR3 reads CASSGTSEKLFF. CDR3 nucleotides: TGTGCCAGCAGTGGAACAAGTGAAAAACTGTTTTTT.

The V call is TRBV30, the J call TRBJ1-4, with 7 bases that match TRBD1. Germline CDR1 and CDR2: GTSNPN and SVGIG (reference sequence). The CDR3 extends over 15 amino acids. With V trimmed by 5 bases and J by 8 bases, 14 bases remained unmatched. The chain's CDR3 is CAWSPWDSYREKLFF. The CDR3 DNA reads TGTGCCTGGTCCCCTTGGGACAGCTATAGGGAAAAACTGTTTTTT.

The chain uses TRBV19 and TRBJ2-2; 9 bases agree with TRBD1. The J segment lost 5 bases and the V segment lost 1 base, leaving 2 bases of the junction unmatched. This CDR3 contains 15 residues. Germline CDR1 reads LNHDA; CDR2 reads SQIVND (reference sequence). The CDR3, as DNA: TGTGCCAGTAGTATAGGGGACAGGGTTACCGGGGAGCTGTTTTTT. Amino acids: CASSIGDRVTGELFF.

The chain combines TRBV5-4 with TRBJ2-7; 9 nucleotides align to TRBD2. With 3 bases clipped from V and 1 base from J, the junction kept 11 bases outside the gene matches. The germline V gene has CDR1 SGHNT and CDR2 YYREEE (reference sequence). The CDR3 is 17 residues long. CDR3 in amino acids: CASSYSIGLAPSYEQYF. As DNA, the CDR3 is TGTGCCAGCAGCTACTCGATTGGACTAGCGCCTTCCTACGAGCAGTACTTC.

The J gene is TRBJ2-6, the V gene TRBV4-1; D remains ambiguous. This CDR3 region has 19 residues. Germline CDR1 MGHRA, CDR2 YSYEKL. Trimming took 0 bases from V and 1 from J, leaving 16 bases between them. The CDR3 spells CASSQDPLRSISGANVLTF. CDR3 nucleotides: TGCGCCAGCAGCCAAGACCCTCTAAGATCCATATCTGGGGCCAACGTCCTGACTTTC.

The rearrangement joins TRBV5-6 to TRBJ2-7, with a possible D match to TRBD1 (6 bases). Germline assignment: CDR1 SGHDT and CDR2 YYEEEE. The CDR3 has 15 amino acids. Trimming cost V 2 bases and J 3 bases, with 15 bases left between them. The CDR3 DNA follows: TGTGCCAGCAGCTTTAGGGGGACCGAGGGCTACGAGCAGTACTTC. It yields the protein CASSFRGTEGYEQYF.

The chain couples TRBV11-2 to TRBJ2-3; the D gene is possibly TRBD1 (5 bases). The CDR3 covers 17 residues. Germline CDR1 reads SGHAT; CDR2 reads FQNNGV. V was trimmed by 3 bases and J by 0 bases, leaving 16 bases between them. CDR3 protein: CASSLNLQGRSTDTQYF. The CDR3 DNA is TGTGCCAGCAGCTTGAACCTGCAGGGTAGGAGCACAGATACGCAGTATTTT.

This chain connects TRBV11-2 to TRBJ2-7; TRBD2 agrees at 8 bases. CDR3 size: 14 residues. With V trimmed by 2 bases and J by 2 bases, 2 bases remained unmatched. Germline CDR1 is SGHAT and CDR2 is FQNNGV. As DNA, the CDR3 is TGTGCCAGCAGCTTACGGCGGGAGGCCTACGAGCAGTACTTC. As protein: CASSLRREAYEQYF.

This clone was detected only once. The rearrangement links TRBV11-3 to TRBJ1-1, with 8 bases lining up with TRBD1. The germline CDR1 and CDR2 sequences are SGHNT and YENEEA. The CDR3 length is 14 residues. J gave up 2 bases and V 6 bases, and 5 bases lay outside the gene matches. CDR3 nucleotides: TGTGCCAGCAGTCTCGGACAGGGAAACACTGAAGCTTTCTTT. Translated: CASSLGQGNTEAFF.

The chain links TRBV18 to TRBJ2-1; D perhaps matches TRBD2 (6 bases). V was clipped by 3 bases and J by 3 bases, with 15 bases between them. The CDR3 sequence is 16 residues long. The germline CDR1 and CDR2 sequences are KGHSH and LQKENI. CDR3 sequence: CASSPGPGDRYNEQFF. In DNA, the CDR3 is TGTGCCAGCTCACCGGGTCCGGGAGACCGCTACAATGAGCAGTTCTTC.

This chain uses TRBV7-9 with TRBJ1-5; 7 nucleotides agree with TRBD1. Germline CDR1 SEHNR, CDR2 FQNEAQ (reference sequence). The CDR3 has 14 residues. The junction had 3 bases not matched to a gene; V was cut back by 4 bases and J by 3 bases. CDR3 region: CASSSGGHNQPQHF. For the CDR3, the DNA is TGTGCCAGCAGCTCAGGGGGGCACAATCAGCCCCAGCATTTT.

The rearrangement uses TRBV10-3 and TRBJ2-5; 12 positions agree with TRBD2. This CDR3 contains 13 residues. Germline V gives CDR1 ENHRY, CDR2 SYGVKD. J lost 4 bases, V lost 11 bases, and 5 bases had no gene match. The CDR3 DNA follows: TGTGCCTCTCTAGCGGGAGGGACAGAGACCCAGTACTTC. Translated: CASLAGGTETQYF.

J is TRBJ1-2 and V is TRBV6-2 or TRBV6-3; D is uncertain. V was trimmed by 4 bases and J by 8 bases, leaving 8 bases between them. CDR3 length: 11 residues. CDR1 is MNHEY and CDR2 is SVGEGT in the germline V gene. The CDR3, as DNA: TGTGCCAGCAGTTTTGGAGGCGGCTACACCTTC. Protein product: CASSFGGGYTF.

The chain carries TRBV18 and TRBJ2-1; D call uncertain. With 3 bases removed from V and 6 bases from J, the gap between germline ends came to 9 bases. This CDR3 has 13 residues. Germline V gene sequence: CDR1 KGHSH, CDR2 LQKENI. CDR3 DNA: TGTGCCAGCTCACCGGCGTCAGGCAATGAGCAGTTCTTC. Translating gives CASSPASGNEQFF.

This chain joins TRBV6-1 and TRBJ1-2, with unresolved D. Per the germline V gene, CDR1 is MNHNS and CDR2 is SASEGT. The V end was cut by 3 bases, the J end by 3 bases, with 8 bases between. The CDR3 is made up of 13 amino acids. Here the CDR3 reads CASSEYGDYGYTF. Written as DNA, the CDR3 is TGTGCCAGCAGTGAGTACGGTGACTATGGCTACACCTTC.

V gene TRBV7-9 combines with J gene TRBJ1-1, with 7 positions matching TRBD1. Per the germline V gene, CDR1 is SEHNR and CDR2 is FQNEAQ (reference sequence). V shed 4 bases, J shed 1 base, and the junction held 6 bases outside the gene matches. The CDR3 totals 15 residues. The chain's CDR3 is CASSYLQGRNTEAFF. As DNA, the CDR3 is TGTGCCAGCAGCTACCTACAGGGGAGGAACACTGAAGCTTTCTTT.

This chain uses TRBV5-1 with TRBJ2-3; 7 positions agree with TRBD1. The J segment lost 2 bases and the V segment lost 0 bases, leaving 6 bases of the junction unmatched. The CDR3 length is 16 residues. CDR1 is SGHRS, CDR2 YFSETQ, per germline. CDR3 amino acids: CASSLGQGSLTDTQYF. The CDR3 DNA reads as TGCGCCAGCAGCTTGGGACAGGGAAGCCTCACAGATACGCAGTATTTT. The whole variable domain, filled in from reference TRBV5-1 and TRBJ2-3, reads KAGVTQTPRYLIKTRGQQVTLSCSPISGHRSVSWYQQTPGQGLQFLFEYFSETQRNKGNFPGRFSGRQFSNSRSEMNVSTLELGDSALYLCASSLGQGSLTDTQYFGPGTRLTVL.

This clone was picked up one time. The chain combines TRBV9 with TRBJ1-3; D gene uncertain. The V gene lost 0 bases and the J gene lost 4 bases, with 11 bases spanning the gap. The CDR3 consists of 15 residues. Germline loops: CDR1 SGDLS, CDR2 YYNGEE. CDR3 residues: CASSVETGVGNTIYF. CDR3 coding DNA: TGTGCCAGCAGCGTAGAAACCGGGGTCGGAAACACCATATATTTT. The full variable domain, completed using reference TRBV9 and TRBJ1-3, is DSGVTQTPKHLITATGQRVTLRCSPRSGDLSVYWYQQSLDQGLQFLIQYYNGEERAKGNILERFSAQQFPDLHSELNLSSLELGDSALYFCASSVETGVGNTIYFGEGSWLTVV.

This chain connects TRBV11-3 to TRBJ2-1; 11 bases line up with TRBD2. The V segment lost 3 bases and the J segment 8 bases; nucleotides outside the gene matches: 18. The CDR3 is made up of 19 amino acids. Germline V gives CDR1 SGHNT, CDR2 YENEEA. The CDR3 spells CASSLGWGNSGRALYEQFF. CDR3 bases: TGTGCCAGCAGCTTGGGGTGGGGAAATAGCGGGAGGGCCCTCTATGAGCAGTTCTTC.

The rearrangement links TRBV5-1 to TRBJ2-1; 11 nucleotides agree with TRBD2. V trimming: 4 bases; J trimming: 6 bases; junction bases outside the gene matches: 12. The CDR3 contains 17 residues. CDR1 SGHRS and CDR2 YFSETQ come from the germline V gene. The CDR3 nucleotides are TGCGCCAGCAGCCTGCTGGTTCTAGCGGGAGGCGGCAATGAGCAGTTCTTC. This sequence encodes CASSLLVLAGGGNEQFF.

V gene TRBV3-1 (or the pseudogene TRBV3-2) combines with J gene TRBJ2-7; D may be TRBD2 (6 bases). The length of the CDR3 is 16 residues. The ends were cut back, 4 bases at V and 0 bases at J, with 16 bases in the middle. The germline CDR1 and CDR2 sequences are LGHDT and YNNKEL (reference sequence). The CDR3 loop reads CASSRPGEDASYEQYF. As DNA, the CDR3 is TGTGCCAGCAGCCGCCCCGGGGAGGACGCCTCCTACGAGCAGTACTTC.

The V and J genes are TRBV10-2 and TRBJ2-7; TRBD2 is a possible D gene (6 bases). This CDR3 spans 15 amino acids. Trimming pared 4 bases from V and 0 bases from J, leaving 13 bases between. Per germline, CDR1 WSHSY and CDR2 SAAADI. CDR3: CASSGWDFSSYEQYF. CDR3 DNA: TGCGCCAGCAGTGGATGGGACTTTTCCTCCTACGAGCAGTACTTC.

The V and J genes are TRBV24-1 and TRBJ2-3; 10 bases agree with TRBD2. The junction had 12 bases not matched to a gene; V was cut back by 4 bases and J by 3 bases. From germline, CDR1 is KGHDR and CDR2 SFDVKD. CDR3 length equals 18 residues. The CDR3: CATSDRYKREGTTDTQYF. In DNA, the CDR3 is TGTGCCACCAGTGACCGATATAAGCGGGAGGGGACGACAGATACGCAGTATTTT.

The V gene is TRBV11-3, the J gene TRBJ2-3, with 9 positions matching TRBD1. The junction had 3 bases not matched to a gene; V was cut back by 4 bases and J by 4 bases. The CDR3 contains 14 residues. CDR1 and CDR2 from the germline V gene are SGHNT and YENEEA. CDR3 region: CASSSRQGADTQYF. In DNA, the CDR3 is TGTGCCAGCAGCTCAAGACAGGGGGCAGATACGCAGTATTTT.

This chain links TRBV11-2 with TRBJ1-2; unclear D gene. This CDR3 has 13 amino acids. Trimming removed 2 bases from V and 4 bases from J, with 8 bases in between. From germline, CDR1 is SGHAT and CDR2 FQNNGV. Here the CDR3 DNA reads TGTGCCAGCAGCTTATCGGTTTCCTATGGCTACACCTTC. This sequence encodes CASSLSVSYGYTF. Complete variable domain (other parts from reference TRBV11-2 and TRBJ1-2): EAGVAQSPRYKIIEKRQSVAFWCNPISGHATLYWYQQILGQGPKLLIQFQNNGVVDDSQLPKDRFSAERLKGVDSTLKIQPAKLEDSAVYLCASSLSVSYGYTFGSGTRLTVV.

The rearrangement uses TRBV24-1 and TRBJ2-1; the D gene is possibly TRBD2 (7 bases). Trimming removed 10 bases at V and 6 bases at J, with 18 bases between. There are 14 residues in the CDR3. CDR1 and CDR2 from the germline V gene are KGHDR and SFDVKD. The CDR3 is CATAGTSGGNEQFF. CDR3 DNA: TGTGCCACAGCCGGGACATCGGGGGGCAATGAGCAGTTCTTC.

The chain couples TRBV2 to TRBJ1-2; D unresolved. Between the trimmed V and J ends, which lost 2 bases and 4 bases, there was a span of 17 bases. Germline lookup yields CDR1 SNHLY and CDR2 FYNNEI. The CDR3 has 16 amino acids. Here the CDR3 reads CASSEYSQQPTYGYTF. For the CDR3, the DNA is TGTGCCAGCAGTGAATACAGTCAGCAACCGACCTATGGCTACACCTTC.

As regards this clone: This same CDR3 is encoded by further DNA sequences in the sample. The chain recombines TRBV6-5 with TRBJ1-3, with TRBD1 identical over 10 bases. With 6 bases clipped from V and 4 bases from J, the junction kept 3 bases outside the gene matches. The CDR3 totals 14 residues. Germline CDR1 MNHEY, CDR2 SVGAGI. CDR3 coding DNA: TGTGCCAGCAGCCGGACAGGGGGGGGAAACACCATATATTTT. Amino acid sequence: CASSRTGGGNTIYF.